A selection of T cell receptor beta chains follows, all from one sample in a study of cytotoxic CD8 clonotypes in ibrutinib-treated CLL. This table comes from immunoSEQ multiplex PCR, and its TCRdb copy is limited to in-frame clones, with some not included. Here the sample spans under 150,000 clones, under 90% being singletons. This specimen was PBMCs, taken after 24 months of ibrutinib treatment. Every receptor here comes from a human donor with chronic lymphocytic leukemia. Both conserved end residues are part of each CDR3. A D gene is named only where the DNA matches it firmly. Some rows mark clone size as missing; the rest say once, few, many or name a class of expanded clone.

clone_size	d_call	v_call	j_call	cdr3_nt	cdr3_aa
.	.	TRBV7-9	TRBJ2-3	TGTGCCAGCAGCCCTTCCGGTGCAGAGACGCAGTATTTT	CASSPSGAETQYF
.	.	TRBV11-3	TRBJ2-5	TGTGCCAGCAGCCGGGACGCCGGGGGCCAGTACTTC	CASSRDAGGQYF
.	TRBD2	TRBV9	TRBJ2-2	TGTGCCAGCAGAGCGGGGGGGACTGAGGGCACCGGGGAGCTGTTTTTT	CASRAGGTEGTGELFF
.	TRBD1	TRBV6-1	TRBJ2-2	TGTGCCAGCAGTGTGACAGGGGGTATCACCGGGGAGCTGTTTTTT	CASSVTGGITGELFF
once	.	TRBV6-6	TRBJ2-7	TGTGCCAGCAGCTGGGACAACTACGAGCAGTACTTC	CASSWDNYEQYF
.	.	TRBV19	TRBJ1-4	TGTGCCAGTACGAGGGCTCCTAATGAAAAACTGTTTTTT	CASTRAPNEKLFF
.	.	TRBV4-3	TRBJ1-2	TGCGCCAGCAGCCAAGATGGCCCGCTCTATGGCTACACCTTC	CASSQDGPLYGYTF
.	.	TRBV9	TRBJ1-3	TGTGCCAGCAGTACAGGAAACTCTGGAAACACCATATATTTT	CASSTGNSGNTIYF
.	.	TRBV9	TRBJ1-4	TGTGCCAGCAGCGTAGACCCAACTAATGAAAAACTGTTTTTT	CASSVDPTNEKLFF
.	.	TRBV5-4	TRBJ1-5	TGTGCCAGCAGCTTGAATCCGGCAGGAGACCAGCCCCAGCATTTT	CASSLNPAGDQPQHF
.	.	TRBV11-2	TRBJ2-2	TGTGCCAGCAGACGTCAGGGTGTCAACACCGGGGAGCTGTTTTTT	CASRRQGVNTGELFF
.	.	TRBV11-2	TRBJ1-2	TGTGCCAGCAGCTTGGGAGGGGGGCGTATTGGCTACACCTTC	CASSLGGGRIGYTF
.	TRBD1	TRBV28	TRBJ1-2	TGTGCCAGCAGTTCATTCAACACAGGGGGAAAATATGGCTACACCTTC	CASSSFNTGGKYGYTF
.	.	TRBV14	TRBJ2-3	TGTGCCAGCAGCCAAGCTTCCCCGGGGGGCGGGGATACGCAGTATTTT	CASSQASPGGGDTQYF
few	.	TRBV28	TRBJ1-6	TGTGCCAGCAAACTCCCGGGACAAAATTCACCCCTCCACTTT	CASKLPGQNSPLHF
.	TRBD1	TRBV6-4	TRBJ1-6	TGTGCCAGCAGTGACCAGGGACAGGGGAATTCACCCCTCCACTTT	CASSDQGQGNSPLHF
.	.	TRBV5-6	TRBJ1-1	TGTGCCAGCAGCTTGACAGGGAGGGAGACTGAAGCTTTCTTT	CASSLTGRETEAFF
.	.	TRBV18	TRBJ2-3	TGTGCCAGCTCACCAACCGGGACCGCGTTTGATACGCAGTATTTT	CASSPTGTAFDTQYF
.	TRBD2	TRBV9	TRBJ2-2	TGTGCCAGCAGCTCCCGGGGTAGCGGGGGGACTAACACCGGGGAGCTGTTTTTT	CASSSRGSGGTNTGELFF
.	.	TRBV27	TRBJ2-7	TGTGCCAGCAGTTTATACAGTAACTCCTACGAGCAGTACTTC	CASSLYSNSYEQYF
.	TRBD1	TRBV7-8	TRBJ1-1	TGTGCCAGCAGCTTATACGTCGACAGGGACTATGAAGCTTTCTTT	CASSLYVDRDYEAFF
.	.	TRBV7-6	TRBJ1-3	TGTGCCAGCAGCTCTACCTTCACAGGCTCTGGAAACACCATATATTTT	CASSSTFTGSGNTIYF
.	TRBD1	TRBV5-1	TRBJ1-1	TGCGCCACCAGGACAGGGATGAACACTGAAGCTTTCTTT	CATRTGMNTEAFF
.	.	TRBV11-2	TRBJ2-7	TGTGCCAGCAGCTTAGCGGGGCGGGTACACTTC	CASSLAGRVHF
.	.	TRBV4-1	TRBJ2-1	TGCGCCAGCAGCCAAGAATTGAGGAGTGAGCAGTTCTTC	CASSQELRSEQFF
many	.	TRBV5-6	TRBJ2-2	TGTGCCAGCAGCTCCGGGACATACACCGGGGAGCTGTTTTTT	CASSSGTYTGELFF
.	TRBD1	TRBV2	TRBJ1-2	TGTGCCAGCAGTACAGGGGTAGACACCTTC	CASSTGVDTF
.	.	TRBV19	TRBJ2-3	TGTGCCAGTAGTATCGGCCAGACTAGCACAGATACGCAGTATTTT	CASSIGQTSTDTQYF
.	TRBD1	TRBV5-4	TRBJ2-5	TGTGCCAGCAGCTTACAGGGGTACCAAGAGACCCAGTACTTC	CASSLQGYQETQYF
.	.	TRBV14	TRBJ2-5	TGTGCCAGCAGCCAAAGCTTGTTAGAGACCCAGTACTTC	CASSQSLLETQYF